Below, one TCR beta chain is given with its context. Clones were read by immunoSEQ multiplex PCR, and TCRdb kept only the in-frame ones, dropping some. The data show some 53,000 clones, with 86% seen just once and over 15% held by the top ten. The CDR3 runs 15 residues. The V gene lost 1 base and the J gene lost 4 bases, with 14 bases spanning the gap. Germline CDR1 and CDR2: SGHNT and YYREEE (reference sequence). The source of the sample is a study of T cells in localized non-small cell lung cancer. This sequence was found in a male donor at least 60 years old with stage III squamous cell lung carcinoma. Sequencing used peripheral blood, obtained before any cancer treatment. The chain carries TRBV5-4 and TRBJ2-5; D gene uncertain. The DNA for the CDR3 is TGTGCCAGCAGCTTGACCCAGGCCCTGGGAGAGACCCAGTACTTC. It translates to CASSLTQALGETQYF.